These T cell receptor beta chains were read from a single sample in a study of T cells in Graves' hyperthyroidism and ophthalmopathy. Each CDR3 protein is one row after TCRdb ran MiXCR on the multiplex PCR reads. Found here are 350,000 to 450,000 distinct CDR3 sequences, about 18% of them singletons; the top ten hold 30% to 35%. Sequencing was performed on blood. These TCRs come from a woman aged 25 to 39 with Graves' hyperthyroidism that later progressed to Graves' ophthalmopathy. CDR3s include the opening cysteine and the closing phenylalanine or tryptophan. A D gene is named only where the DNA matches it firmly.

V gene: TRBV28
D gene: -
CDR3 protein: CASSSSYYGQYF

V gene: TRBV27
D gene: -
CDR3 protein: CASSLMGPAKNIQYF

V gene: TRBV6-2/TRBV6-3
D gene: TRBD2
CDR3 protein: CASTPPSGGYEQFF

V gene: TRBV19
D gene: -
CDR3 protein: CAGGIYSNQPQHF

V gene: TRBV7-2
D gene: -
CDR3 protein: CASAGPPDNQPQHF

V gene: TRBV29-1
D gene: TRBD2
CDR3 protein: CSVGGLAGRETQYF

V gene: TRBV5-1
D gene: -
CDR3 protein: CASSLDQGWGTEAFF

V gene: TRBV7-8
D gene: -
CDR3 protein: CASSIRGTNEKLFF

V gene: TRBV27
D gene: TRBD2
CDR3 protein: CASSILGLAGGRETQYF

V gene: TRBV20-1
D gene: -
CDR3 protein: CSAPSTDTQYF

V gene: TRBV18
D gene: -
CDR3 protein: CASSPRALSGYTDTQYF

V gene: TRBV20-1
D gene: TRBD2
CDR3 protein: CSAEGTSGGTTDTQYF

V gene: TRBV10-3
D gene: -
CDR3 protein: CAISEGAQGLHEKLFF

V gene: TRBV19
D gene: -
CDR3 protein: CASSPFGAGANEQFF

V gene: TRBV25-1
D gene: -
CDR3 protein: CASSDSDSSYEQYF

V gene: TRBV2
D gene: -
CDR3 protein: CASSEADRRAFF

V gene: TRBV6-5
D gene: -
CDR3 protein: CASSTTTGSGNTIYF

V gene: TRBV12-3/TRBV12-4
D gene: TRBD1
CDR3 protein: CASRRGTGDYGYTF

V gene: TRBV10-3
D gene: -
CDR3 protein: CAISEGPYDQPQHF

V gene: TRBV20-1
D gene: -
CDR3 protein: CSAGRRGTGELFF

V gene: TRBV6-6
D gene: TRBD1
CDR3 protein: CASSYQGQYYGFTF

V gene: TRBV28
D gene: TRBD1
CDR3 protein: CASSLAGGEPPLHF

V gene: TRBV30
D gene: -
CDR3 protein: CAWSPFGGETGELFF

V gene: TRBV27
D gene: -
CDR3 protein: CASSSSAGHTGELFF

V gene: TRBV12-3/TRBV12-4
D gene: TRBD2
CDR3 protein: CASSPGLVDEQYF

V gene: TRBV12-3/TRBV12-4
D gene: -
CDR3 protein: CASRIQLNTEAFF

V gene: TRBV6-7
D gene: -
CDR3 protein: CASSWRAQDNCGYTF

V gene: TRBV5-1
D gene: -
CDR3 protein: CASSAGGQLNTYEQYF

V gene: TRBV2
D gene: -
CDR3 protein: CASSEARGRNSPLHF

V gene: TRBV2
D gene: -
CDR3 protein: CASSAGTGTDTQYF

V gene: TRBV19
D gene: -
CDR3 protein: CASSISVHPSSYNEQFF

V gene: TRBV2
D gene: -
CDR3 protein: CASSEILRLDEQFF

V gene: TRBV5-1
D gene: TRBD1
CDR3 protein: CASSSTPGQRVSPLHF

V gene: TRBV5-6
D gene: -
CDR3 protein: CASSFFAVGSNEQFF

V gene: TRBV7-2
D gene: -
CDR3 protein: CASSLGPQETQYF

V gene: TRBV20-1
D gene: -
CDR3 protein: CSARDSTSQGWETQYF

V gene: TRBV6-1
D gene: TRBD2
CDR3 protein: CASSSISGASSYEQYF

V gene: TRBV29-1
D gene: -
CDR3 protein: CSVAPGQSTDTQYF

V gene: TRBV11-2
D gene: TRBD1
CDR3 protein: CASSAKTGVGGYTF

V gene: TRBV28
D gene: -
CDR3 protein: CASITAGAHTGELFF

V gene: TRBV24-1
D gene: TRBD2
CDR3 protein: CATSDSRLAGPQETQYF

V gene: TRBV3-1
D gene: -
CDR3 protein: CASSQGQDFSNYGYTF